This passage covers 25 T cell receptor beta chains from one sample sequenced in a study of read filtering for tumor transcriptome and immune sequencing. This library used approximately 390 ng RNA and molecular barcoded adaptors spanning alpha/delta and beta/gamma chains. TCRdb ran MiXCR on the reads and lists one entry per CDR3 protein. In the table there are 30,000 to 50,000 distinct CDR3 sequences, over 9.5% of which are singletons. Sequencing was done on a sample of a population of CD138-negative cells sorted from bone marrow. These receptors were obtained from a donor at least 40 years old with multiple myeloma.

The CDR3 is CASSVPGQGAYNEQFF. Written as DNA, the CDR3 is TGTGCCAGCAGTGTCCCGGGACAGGGGGCCTACAATGAGCAGTTCTTC. The rearrangement links TRBV6-1 to TRBJ2-1; 11 bases fit TRBD1. This CDR3 is 16 amino acids long. Per the germline V gene, CDR1 is MNHNS and CDR2 is SASEGT. After removal of 4 bases from V and 2 bases from J, the junction contained 4 bases not matched to a gene.

The rearrangement uses TRBV30 and TRBJ2-3; D uncertain. Between the trimmed V and J ends, which lost 1 base and 6 bases, there was a span of 8 bases. The CDR3 runs to 12 residues. Germline lookup yields CDR1 GTSNPN and CDR2 SVGIG (reference sequence). The CDR3 protein is CAWSGMKDTQYF. The CDR3 region has the DNA TGTGCCTGGAGTGGTATGAAGGATACGCAGTATTTT.

This clonotype was counted ten times or more. The chain joins TRBV20-1 to TRBJ2-5, with TRBD2 identical over 8 bases. The V segment lost 4 bases and the J segment 5 bases; nucleotides outside the gene matches: 3. The CDR3 is 12 amino acids. CDR1 and CDR2 (germline): DFQATT, SNEGSKA (reference sequence). The CDR3, as DNA: TGCAGTGCTACGGGGGGGCTTGAGACCCAGTACTTC. This encodes CSATGGLETQYF.

This clonotype has ten or more counts. J is TRBJ2-1 and V is TRBV4-2; no definite D call. CDR3 length equals 12 residues. CDR1 is LGHNA and CDR2 is YNFKEQ in the germline V gene. V gave up 1 base and J gave up 9 bases, with 7 bases separating them. CDR3 nucleotide sequence: TGTGCCAGCAGCCAAGTTGAAAGTGAGCAGTTCTTC. Translated: CASSQVESEQFF.

This clonotype was found many times. The chain recombines TRBV9 with TRBJ2-2; D call uncertain. The CDR3 has 14 amino acids. Germline V gives CDR1 SGDLS, CDR2 YYNGEE. V was trimmed by 2 bases and J by 4 bases, leaving 9 bases between them. The CDR3 nucleotides are TGTGCCAGCAGCGTCGGCGGTGGCACCGGGGAGCTGTTTTTT. The encoded protein is CASSVGGGTGELFF.

As regards this clonotype: Given a much more abundant clone one base away, this may be a read error. The genes are TRBV9 and TRBJ2-5; D uncertain. The CDR3 has 12 amino acids. Germline loops: CDR1 SGDLS, CDR2 YYNGEE. V lost 0 bases, J lost 5 bases, and 5 bases lay in between. Here the CDR3 DNA reads TGTGCCAGCAGCGTAGAGGATGAGACCCAGTACTTC. Amino acids: CASSVEDETQYF.

Many counts were recorded for this clonotype. This rearrangement joins TRBV7-8 to TRBJ2-5; D is uncertain. V shed 2 bases and J shed 11 bases, with 15 bases lying between them. CDR3 length: 13 amino acids. Germline V gene sequence: CDR1 SGHVS, CDR2 FQNEAQ. The CDR3 coding sequence is TGTGCCAGCAGCTTACGTCCGGCTGGGCAGCAGTACTTC. Amino acid sequence: CASSLRPAGQQYF.

Many counts were recorded for this clonotype. This chain uses TRBV5-6 with TRBJ1-1; 10 positions agree with TRBD1. The junction had 2 bases not matched to a gene; V was cut back by 3 bases and J by 0 bases. Germline-derived CDR1 and CDR2 are SGHDT and YYEEEE. This CDR3 region has 15 residues. CDR3 nucleotides: TGTGCCAGCAGCTGGGACAGGGGCATGAACACTGAAGCTTTCTTT. Protein sequence: CASSWDRGMNTEAFF.

This clonotype was counted ten times or more. J is TRBJ1-1 and V is TRBV7-9; D call uncertain. This CDR3 spans 13 amino acids. Trimming left V 2 bases short and J 0 bases short, with 4 bases between. Germline loops: CDR1 SEHNR, CDR2 FQNEAQ (reference sequence). The CDR3 bases are TGTGCCAGCAGCTTAAGGATGAACACTGAAGCTTTCTTT. Translated, it gives CASSLRMNTEAFF.

As concerns this clonotype: This may stem from a read error, because a much larger clone lies one nucleotide away. The CDR3 here is CANSPTILAEETQYF. CDR3 nucleotide sequence: TGTGCCAACAGTCCGACGATACTAGCGGAAGAGACCCAGTACTTC. The V gene is TRBV2, the J gene TRBJ2-5; TRBD2 matches 8 bases. The germline gives CDR1 SNHLY, CDR2 FYNNEI. This CDR3 comprises 15 residues.

In this sample, this clonotype turned up many times. CDR3 nucleotide sequence: TGTGCCAGCAGCCAAGGCTGGGGGGGTAACACAGATACGCAGTATTTT. Translation: CASSQGWGGNTDTQYF. The rearrangement joins TRBV3-1 to TRBJ2-3, with 7 positions matching TRBD2. The CDR3 totals 16 residues. Per the germline V gene, CDR1 is LGHDT and CDR2 is YNNKEL (reference sequence). Unmatched junction bases numbered 6, after V lost 1 base and J lost 2 bases.

This clonotype occurred many times. J is TRBJ1-1 and V is TRBV30; tentative D call: TRBD1 (5 bases). The V gene's germline CDR1 is GTSNPN and CDR2 SVGIG (reference sequence). The CDR3 is 15 residues long. V was pared by 2 bases and J by 9 bases, with 22 bases between. The CDR3, as DNA: TGTGCCTGGAGTACGGGGTTAGGGGACCTTCACCAAGCTTTCTTT. This gives the protein CAWSTGLGDLHQAFF.

A remark on this clonotype: One junction end does not reproduce the germline sequence, and a read error may be involved. The J gene is TRBJ1-5, the V gene TRBV6-5; 8 positions match TRBD1. In germline, CDR1 is MNHEY, CDR2 SVGAGI. This CDR3 contains 14 residues. For the CDR3, the DNA is TGTGCCTGCAGTCAGGGGGCGGGCAATCAGCCCCAGCATTTT. Protein sequence: CACSQGAGNQPQHF.

This clonotype was recorded many times. This chain connects TRBV11-2 to TRBJ2-4; D is ambiguous. The germline CDR1 and CDR2 sequences are SGHAT and FQNNGV. The V gene lost 0 bases and the J gene lost 3 bases, with 6 bases spanning the gap. The CDR3 sequence is 14 residues long. The CDR3: CASSLDYSKNIQYF. Written as DNA, the CDR3 is TGTGCCAGCAGCTTAGATTATAGCAAAAACATTCAGTACTTC.

This clonotype was detected ten times or more. This sequence joins TRBV7-9 and TRBJ1-1, with 8 positions matching TRBD1. V dropped 5 bases and J dropped 5; count of bases not matched to a gene: 7. The CDR3 loop spans 14 amino acids. CDR1 is SEHNR, CDR2 FQNEAQ, per germline (reference sequence). The CDR3 nucleotides are TGTGCCAGCAGCGACCAGGGGGCGATGACTGAAGCTTTCTTT. Amino acid sequence: CASSDQGAMTEAFF.

This clonotype was seen repeatedly, ten times or more. The genes are TRBV20-1 and TRBJ1-6, with D possibly being TRBD1 (5 bases). Between the trimmed V and J ends, which lost 6 bases and 7 bases, there was a span of 13 bases. In germline, CDR1 is DFQATT, CDR2 SNEGSKA (reference sequence). The CDR3 sequence is 13 residues long. Here the CDR3 reads CSAPTWGNSPLHF. In DNA form, the CDR3 reads TGCAGTGCGCCAACATGGGGGAATTCACCCCTCCACTTT.

This clonotype showed up many times. The chain links TRBV28 to TRBJ1-2; tentative D call: TRBD1 (6 bases). The CDR3 runs to 13 residues. Trimming removed 6 bases from V and 2 bases from J, with 10 bases in between. Per the germline V gene, CDR1 is MDHEN and CDR2 is SYDVKM. CDR3 protein: CASSGGRNYGYTF. The CDR3, as DNA: TGTGCCAGCAGCGGGGGCAGGAACTATGGCTACACCTTC.

This clonotype was detected ten times or more. The CDR3 loop reads CASSITGGIYEQYF. In DNA, the CDR3 is TGTGCCAGTAGTATCACAGGGGGTATTTACGAGCAGTACTTC. V gene TRBV19 combines with J gene TRBJ2-7; 8 bases are shared with TRBD1. Looked up from germline, CDR1 is LNHDA and CDR2 is SQIVND (reference sequence). Trimming at V came to 3 bases and at J to 4 bases, leaving 5 bases not matched to a gene. The CDR3 extends over 14 amino acids. The full variable domain, its missing parts supplied by reference TRBV19 and TRBJ2-7, is DGGITQSPKYLFRKEGQNVTLSCEQNLNHDAMYWYRQDPGQGLRLIYYSQIVNDFQKGDIAEGYSVSREKKESFPLTVTSAQKNPTAFYLCASSITGGIYEQYFGPGTRLTVT.

In this sample, this clonotype turned up many times. The chain couples TRBV12-3 or TRBV12-4 to TRBJ2-1; D is unclear. Trimming removed 0 bases from V and 7 bases from J, with 10 bases in between. The CDR3 length is 14 residues. This CDR3 is CASSLAVVGNEQFF. The CDR3 DNA reads as TGTGCCAGCAGTTTAGCGGTTGTAGGGAATGAGCAGTTCTTC.

This clonotype was detected only a few times. A much more abundant neighbour one base away suggests this may be a read error. Since the CDR3 does not end with the conserved phenylalanine or tryptophan, this likely comes from a read error. The rearrangement joins TRBV6-5 to TRBJ1-5, with TRBD1 matching over 7 bases. Germline-derived CDR1 and CDR2 are MNHEY and SVGAGI. CDR3 length: 14 amino acids. The V gene end was trimmed by 5 bases and the J gene end by 7 bases; junction bases not matched to a gene: 8. The CDR3 protein is CASSTTGSVQPQHL. Written as DNA, the CDR3 is TGTGCCAGCAGTACGACAGGGTCGGTACAGCCCCAGCATTTA.

A note on this clonotype: This likely came from a read error, as a far larger clone is one base away. This chain uses TRBV6-1 with TRBJ1-2; TRBD1 matches at 8 bases. The V gene end was trimmed by 11 bases and the J gene end by 1 base; junction bases not matched to a gene: 9. The CDR3 contains 14 residues. Germline V gives CDR1 MNHNS, CDR2 SASEGT. The DNA for the CDR3 is TGTGCCGGCACCAAGACAGGGGATAACTATGGCTACACCTTC. This sequence encodes CAGTKTGDNYGYTF.

This clonotype was counted at least ten times. V is TRBV5-4 and J is TRBJ2-5, with D possibly matching TRBD2 (6 bases). Per germline, CDR1 SGHNT and CDR2 YYREEE (reference sequence). The V and J ends lost 0 bases and 2 bases respectively, with 11 bases between them. The CDR3 has 15 residues. In DNA, the CDR3 is TGTGCCAGCAGCTTGGAATCAGGGACTCAAGAGACCCAGTACTTC. It specifies CASSLESGTQETQYF.

CDR3 protein: CASSLAGSGGTDTQYF. The CDR3 DNA is TGTGCCAGCAGCTTAGCCGGTAGCGGGGGCACAGATACGCAGTATTTT. V usage is TRBV7-2 and J usage is TRBJ2-3, with TRBD2 matching 8 bases. This CDR3 contains 16 residues. In germline, CDR1 is SGHTA, CDR2 FQGNSA. The V and J ends lost 0 bases and 1 base, in that order; junction bases with no gene match: 3.

The rearrangement links TRBV3-1 to TRBJ2-1, with 8 bases matching TRBD2. This CDR3 region has 14 residues. The junction had 10 bases not matched to a gene; V was cut back by 6 bases and J by 9 bases. The germline CDR1 and CDR2 sequences are LGHDT and YNNKEL (reference sequence). The CDR3 sequence is CASRSSGGHSEQFF. DNA of the CDR3: TGTGCCAGCAGGTCCAGCGGGGGTCACAGTGAGCAGTTCTTC.

In its sample, this clonotype was seen many times. Given a much more abundant clone one base away, this may be a read error. V usage is TRBV11-2 and J usage is TRBJ2-7, with 11 bases fitting TRBD1. Germline V gene lookup returns CDR1 SGHAT and CDR2 FQNNGV. This CDR3 is 14 amino acids long. V shed 5 bases and J 3 bases; nucleotides not matched to a gene: 3. CDR3 nucleotide sequence: TGTGCCAGCAGCACCGGGACAGGGGGCTACGAGCAGTACTTC. Translated, it gives CASSTGTGGYEQYF.